The 28 T cell receptor beta chains reported below all come from one sample, sequenced in a study of shared clonotypes between healthy human individuals. Measured with immunoSEQ multiplex PCR; TCRdb has only the in-frame clones, and not every one. The repertoire consists of over a million clones, with approximately 96% occurring once and the leading ten covering roughly 1.2%. Input material: naive CD4+ T cells sorted from blood. Subset denoted: CD45RA+ positively selected. Every receptor here comes from a man aged 25-45 years in good health.

The V call is TRBV10-2, the J call TRBJ1-5, with D possibly being TRBD1 (6 bases). The CDR3 has 18 amino acids. Looked up from germline, CDR1 is WSHSY and CDR2 is SAAADI. V lost 4 bases and J lost 0, with 19 bases in between. The CDR3, as DNA: TGCGCCAGCAGTGGGGGGGGCCCGGGTACGGATAGCAATCAGCCCCAGCATTTT. Encoded protein: CASSGGGPGTDSNQPQHF.

This sequence joins TRBV9 and TRBJ2-1, with D possibly matching TRBD2 (5 bases). The germline V and J ends were trimmed by 5 bases and 4 bases, with 19 bases remaining between them. Germline V gives CDR1 SGDLS, CDR2 YYNGEE. The CDR3 has 16 amino acids. CDR3 in DNA: TGTGCCAGCAGTCAACAACCCCTCGGGGATTACAATGAGCAGTTCTTC. It encodes CASSQQPLGDYNEQFF.

The chain combines TRBV5-1 with TRBJ2-1; TRBD2 agrees at 11 bases. There are 16 residues in the CDR3. Germline CDR1 and CDR2: SGHRS and YFSETQ. The V gene end was trimmed by 4 bases and the J gene end by 8 bases; junction bases not matched to a gene: 11. CDR3 bases: TGCGCCAGCAGCCCACTAACTAGCGGGAGAGTGGATGAGCAGTTCTTC. Translation: CASSPLTSGRVDEQFF.

On this clone itself: Other DNA variants within this sample encode the same CDR3. The chain has TRBV10-3 and TRBJ2-5; D unresolved. Deletions cut 0 bases from V and 5 bases from J, with 1 base between. The CDR3 is made up of 11 amino acids. Germline V CDR1 and CDR2: ENHRY, SYGVKD. In nucleotides, the CDR3 is TGTGCCATCAGTGAGTCCGAGACCCAGTACTTC. Translation gives CAISESETQYF.

The chain joins TRBV29-1 to TRBJ1-5; 10 bases align to TRBD1. V lost 7 bases, J lost 9 bases, and 6 bases stayed unmatched. In germline, CDR1 is SQVTM, CDR2 ANQGSEA. This CDR3 is built from 12 residues. The CDR3 spells CSAGTGETPQHF. CDR3 sequence (DNA): TGCAGCGCCGGGACAGGGGAAACGCCCCAGCATTTT.

This clone was counted between two and nine times. The gene calls are TRBV10-3 and TRBJ2-1; weak D call: TRBD2 (5 bases). The length of the CDR3 is 15 residues. The germline gives CDR1 ENHRY, CDR2 SYGVKD. The ends were cut back, 4 bases at V and 7 bases at J, with 17 bases in the middle. CDR3: CAISGRGYRRNEQFF. CDR3 nucleotides: TGTGCCATCAGTGGTCGAGGGTACCGGAGGAATGAGCAGTTCTTC.

The chain employs TRBV18 and TRBJ2-7; no clear D gene. Trimming stripped 3 bases from V and 3 bases from J, with 12 bases between. The CDR3 spans 14 residues. Germline V gives CDR1 KGHSH, CDR2 LQKENI. DNA for the CDR3: TGTGCCAGCTCACCTAGAAGGGTCGACTACGAGCAGTACTTC. As protein: CASSPRRVDYEQYF. Full variable domain (missing parts from reference TRBV18 and TRBJ2-7): NAGVMQNPRHLVRRRGQEARLRCSPMKGHSHVYWYRQLPEEGLKFMVYLQKENIIDESGMPKERFSAEFPKEGPSILRIQQVVRGDSAAYFCASSPRRVDYEQYFGPGTRLTVT.

V is TRBV15 and J is TRBJ2-7; possible D gene TRBD1, 5 bases. The germline CDR1 and CDR2 sequences are LNHNV and YYDKDF (reference sequence). The V and J ends lost 0 bases and 5 bases respectively, with 8 bases between them. The CDR3 is made up of 13 amino acids. CDR3 amino acids: CATSRDPGHEQYF. Written as DNA, the CDR3 is TGTGCCACCAGCAGAGATCCAGGGCACGAGCAGTACTTC.

In its sample, this clone was seen once. The chain has TRBV5-5 and TRBJ1-2; D is unclear. Per germline, CDR1 SGHKS and CDR2 YYEKEE (reference sequence). The V end lost 2 bases, the J end lost 9 bases, and 17 bases lay between the germline ends. This CDR3 comprises 14 residues. CDR3 sequence: CASSFRSEIFSYTF. The CDR3, as DNA: TGTGCCAGCAGCTTTCGTTCAGAGATCTTTAGCTACACCTTC.

V and J are TRBV30 and TRBJ1-4; no definite D call. The CDR3 extends over 13 amino acids. Trimming shortened V by 2 bases and J by 3 bases, and 7 bases separated the two germline ends. From germline, CDR1 is GTSNPN and CDR2 SVGIG (reference sequence). CDR3 in DNA: TGTGCCTGGAGTATCATATCTAATGAAAAACTGTTTTTT. It encodes CAWSIISNEKLFF.

The chain employs TRBV15 and TRBJ2-7; D possibly corresponds to TRBD2 (6 bases). Germline V gene data show CDR1 as LNHNV and CDR2 as YYDKDF (reference sequence). The V and J ends lost 4 bases and 3 bases respectively, with 16 bases between them. The CDR3 runs to 15 residues. Here the CDR3 DNA reads TGTGCCACCAGCAACCCGGGACTCGATGACTACGAGCAGTACTTC. The encoded protein is CATSNPGLDDYEQYF.

The chain combines TRBV2 with TRBJ2-1, with TRBD2 identical over 9 bases. With 11 bases clipped from V and 2 bases from J, the junction kept 10 bases outside the gene matches. There are 15 residues in the CDR3. Per the germline V gene, CDR1 is SNHLY and CDR2 is FYNNEI. In nucleotides, the CDR3 is TGTGCCGGGGAGGCGGGAGGGCATCCCTACAATGAGCAGTTCTTC. Its translation is CAGEAGGHPYNEQFF.

CDR3 sequence: CASSLFRNTGELFF. DNA for the CDR3: TGTGCCAGCAGCTTGTTTAGAAACACCGGGGAGCTGTTTTTT. The V gene is TRBV7-3, the J gene TRBJ2-2; D not resolved. V lost 3 bases, J lost 2 bases, and 7 bases lay in between. From germline, CDR1 is SGHTA and CDR2 FQGTGA. This CDR3 is built from 14 residues.

This sequence joins TRBV5-1 and TRBJ2-3, with 7 bases identical to TRBD1. Germline V lookup: CDR1 SGHRS, CDR2 YFSETQ. This CDR3 comprises 16 residues. J gave up 2 bases and V 4 bases, and 10 bases lay outside the gene matches. CDR3 DNA sequence: TGCGCCAGCAGCCCAGGAGTAACAGGGGACACAGATACGCAGTATTTT. Amino acids: CASSPGVTGDTDTQYF.

This chain uses TRBV5-1 with TRBJ2-3, with TRBD1 identical over 8 bases. Germline V gene sequence: CDR1 SGHRS, CDR2 YFSETQ. The CDR3 runs 15 residues. V lost 4 bases and J lost 2; bases outside the gene matches: 6. The CDR3 sequence is CASSQGAAYTDTQYF. CDR3 nucleotide sequence: TGCGCCAGCAGCCAGGGGGCGGCGTACACAGATACGCAGTATTTT.

The gene calls are TRBV9 and TRBJ1-2; D is ambiguous. Trimming left V 0 bases short and J 8 bases short, with 8 bases between. The CDR3 contains 12 residues. Germline assignment: CDR1 SGDLS and CDR2 YYNGEE. The CDR3 reads CASSVAERGYTF. In DNA form, the CDR3 reads TGTGCCAGCAGCGTAGCGGAGCGCGGCTACACCTTC.

V usage is TRBV7-2 and J usage is TRBJ2-1, with 10 nucleotides matching TRBD2. The trim removed 3 bases at V and 6 bases at J, leaving 8 bases unmatched. The length of the CDR3 is 16 residues. The germline V gene has CDR1 SGHTA and CDR2 FQGNSA. The CDR3 is CASSLTGLAIGNEQFF. The DNA for the CDR3 is TGTGCCAGCAGCTTGACGGGACTAGCGATCGGCAATGAGCAGTTCTTC.

The rearrangement uses TRBV7-6 and TRBJ2-2; no definite D call. CDR3 length equals 14 residues. Trimming left V 2 bases short and J 1 base short, with 5 bases between. Germline loops: CDR1 SGHVS, CDR2 FNYEAQ. DNA for the CDR3: TGTGCCAGCAGCTTAAGAGTGAACACCGGGGAGCTGTTTTTT. Translating it yields CASSLRVNTGELFF.

The chain employs TRBV7-6 and TRBJ2-2; TRBD2 agrees at 8 bases. This CDR3 contains 15 residues. V gave up 5 bases and J gave up 5 bases; unmatched junction bases: 7. CDR1 SGHVS and CDR2 FNYEAQ come from the germline V gene. The CDR3 DNA is TGTGCCAGCAGCCCCAGGACTAGCAGGACCGGGGAGCTGTTTTTT. Amino acids: CASSPRTSRTGELFF. Complete variable domain (other parts from reference TRBV7-6 and TRBJ2-2): GAGVSQSPRYKVTKRGQDVALRCDPISGHVSLYWYRQALGQGPEFLTYFNYEAQQDKSGLPNDRFSAERPEGSISTLTIQRTEQRDSAMYRCASSPRTSRTGELFFGEGSRLTVL.

This chain uses TRBV18 with TRBJ1-1; D remains unclear. This CDR3 has 13 amino acids. Germline-derived CDR1 and CDR2 are KGHSH and LQKENI. V lost 4 bases and J lost 5, with 11 bases in between. DNA of the CDR3: TGTGCCAGCTCACTAGAAGGGTGGACTGAAGCTTTCTTT. As protein: CASSLEGWTEAFF.

The chain couples TRBV21-1 to TRBJ2-4; the D call in the table, TRBD2, was not verified against the DNA. TRBV21-1 is labeled a pseudogene. The CDR3 consists of 18 residues. CDR3 nucleotide sequence: TGTGCCAGCAGCAAAGGTTCTGGAGGGGCTGCAGCCAAAAACATTCAGTACTTC. It codes for CASSKGSGGAAAKNIQYF.

J is TRBJ1-2 and V is TRBV28; unclear D gene. This CDR3 has 11 amino acids. Germline V gene lookup returns CDR1 MDHEN and CDR2 SYDVKM. The V end lost 2 bases, the J end lost 6 bases, and 4 bases lay between the germline ends. The CDR3 loop is CASSLGHGYTF. For the CDR3, the DNA is TGTGCCAGCAGTTTAGGCCATGGCTACACCTTC.

The chain employs TRBV18 and TRBJ1-2; D unresolved. CDR3 length equals 17 residues. Germline values: CDR1 KGHSH, CDR2 LQKENI. Trimming pared 2 bases from V and 4 bases from J, leaving 20 bases between. CDR3 loop: CASSPTTASVTFYGYTF. The CDR3 DNA reads as TGTGCCAGCTCACCAACAACAGCTTCCGTTACTTTCTATGGCTACACCTTC.

The chain is built from TRBV5-1 and TRBJ2-5, with 11 bases matching TRBD2. The CDR3 loop spans 16 amino acids. Germline V gene data show CDR1 as SGHRS and CDR2 as YFSETQ. The junction had 12 bases not matched to a gene; V was cut back by 6 bases and J by 5 bases. CDR3 sequence: CASTRTSGSARETQYF. CDR3 nucleotide sequence: TGCGCCAGCACCAGGACTAGCGGGTCAGCCAGGGAGACCCAGTACTTC. The whole variable domain, remainder taken from reference TRBV5-1 and TRBJ2-5, is KAGVTQTPRYLIKTRGQQVTLSCSPISGHRSVSWYQQTPGQGLQFLFEYFSETQRNKGNFPGRFSGRQFSNSRSEMNVSTLELGDSALYLCASTRTSGSARETQYFGPGTRLLVL.

The chain employs TRBV5-6 and TRBJ2-5; 10 bases match TRBD1. V trimming: 3 bases; J trimming: 4 bases; junction bases outside the gene matches: 6. Germline V gene lookup returns CDR1 SGHDT and CDR2 YYEEEE. The CDR3 extends over 15 amino acids. The CDR3 region has the DNA TGTGCCAGCAGCTACCCCGGGACAGGGGTAGAGACCCAGTACTTC. Amino acid sequence: CASSYPGTGVETQYF.

V gene TRBV5-1 combines with J gene TRBJ2-2, with TRBD1 matching over 10 bases. The CDR3 spans 15 residues. Germline V gene sequence: CDR1 SGHRS, CDR2 YFSETQ. V gave up 4 bases and J gave up 4 bases; unmatched junction bases: 4. The chain's CDR3 is CASSPRTGGTGELFF. CDR3 nucleotides: TGCGCCAGCAGCCCCCGGACAGGGGGCACCGGGGAGCTGTTTTTT.

The rearrangement joins TRBV9 to TRBJ2-7; no definite D call. CDR3 length: 14 residues. Per the germline V gene, CDR1 is SGDLS and CDR2 is YYNGEE. V dropped 4 bases and J dropped 6 bases, with 17 bases sitting between them. In DNA form, the CDR3 reads TGTGCCAGCAGCCCTCGAAGTTTGACCACCGAGCAGTACTTC. Encoded protein: CASSPRSLTTEQYF.

In DNA form, the CDR3 reads TGTGCCAGCAGCACTCGACAGGCGGACGTAGCTTTCTTT. Its translation: CASSTRQADVAFF. This chain links TRBV9 with TRBJ1-1; tentatively, D is TRBD1 (6 bases). CDR3 size: 13 residues. V dropped 4 bases and J dropped 10 bases, with 17 bases sitting between them. CDR1 and CDR2 from the germline V gene are SGDLS and YYNGEE.